The 6 T cell receptor beta chains reported below all come from one sample, sequenced in a study of T cell responses to AZD1222 COVID-19 vaccine. Clones were sequenced by immunoSEQ multiplex PCR, and TCRdb holds only the in-frame ones, with some missing. The sample gives about 94,000 clones, 85% to 90% of which show up once; around 10% is in the top ten. The sample here was peripheral blood, taken 28 days after the second AZD1222 dose. Receptors originate from an adult who received the AZD1222 COVID-19 vaccine.

The V and J genes are TRBV6-2 or TRBV6-3 and TRBJ2-1, with no clear D. Germline V gene sequence: CDR1 MNHEY, CDR2 SVGEGT. The CDR3 sequence is 12 residues long. The ends were cut back, 5 bases at V and 5 bases at J, with 7 bases in the middle. DNA for the CDR3: TGTGCCAGCAGTCATGTAAACAATGAGCAGTTCTTC. This encodes CASSHVNNEQFF.

The V call is TRBV27, the J call TRBJ1-1; D gene ambiguous. Trimming shortened V by 2 bases and J by 4 bases, and 14 bases separated the two germline ends. Germline lookup yields CDR1 MNHEY and CDR2 SMNVEV (reference sequence). This CDR3 spans 15 amino acids. In nucleotides, the CDR3 is TGTGCCAGCAGTTTAGCCGGAAACAGAATCACTGAAGCTTTCTTT. It specifies CASSLAGNRITEAFF.

As to this clone: A junction end diverges from the germline sequence, so it may reflect a read error. The chain recombines TRBV28 with TRBJ1-2, with 8 bases lining up with TRBD1. Germline assignment: CDR1 MDHEN and CDR2 SYDVKM. The CDR3 covers 15 residues. CDR3 DNA: TGTGCCAGCAGCTTATCCAGGGGGCAGGACTATGGCTACACCTTC. Translating it yields CASSLSRGQDYGYTF.

The CDR3 nucleotides read TGTGCCAGCAGCCTTAGCGGGACCTCCCTCGAGCAGTACTTC. Translating gives CASSLSGTSLEQYF. The rearrangement uses TRBV9 and TRBJ2-7, with TRBD2 matching 8 bases. The CDR3 consists of 14 residues. V was clipped by 4 bases and J by 6 bases; unmatched bases: 9. The germline gives CDR1 SGDLS, CDR2 YYNGEE.

This chain uses TRBV5-1 with TRBJ2-2, with D maybe TRBD1 (8 bases). V lost 3 bases and J 4 bases, leaving 13 bases between the germline ends. The CDR3 spans 15 residues. Germline V CDR1 and CDR2: SGHRS, YFSETQ. DNA for the CDR3: TGCGCCAGCAGCTGGGAGGGACAGGTCACCGGGGAGCTGTTTTTT. It yields the protein CASSWEGQVTGELFF.

The genes are TRBV21-1 and TRBJ2-1; TRBD2 reflects the table's D call only, with no check against the DNA. TRBV21-1 has pseudogene status. The CDR3 loop spans 18 amino acids. CDR3 nucleotide sequence: TGTGCCAGCAGCAAAAGCGGGGGACTTTTGGTTCCATACAATGAGCAGTTCTTC. Protein: CASSKSGGLLVPYNEQFF.